The 7 T cell receptor beta chains given below trace back to one sample, sequenced in a study of blood T cell repertoires in COVID-19. Assay used: immunoSEQ multiplex PCR; TCRdb lists only in-frame clones, some missing. The data hold 150,000 to 200,000 clones, with 88% observed a single time. The sequenced material came from PBMCs or T cells enriched from blood (not recorded which). Every receptor here comes from a woman aged 18-29 years who had recovered from COVID-19.

The CDR3 region has the DNA TGTGCCAGCAGCTCACCGAGGCGGGAGGGCCGCGAGCAGTACTTC. This codes for CASSSPRREGREQYF. The gene calls are TRBV11-2 and TRBJ2-7; 9 bases map to TRBD2. CDR1 and CDR2 from the germline V gene are SGHAT and FQNNGV. The CDR3 is 15 residues long. The V segment lost 4 bases and the J segment 6 bases; nucleotides outside the gene matches: 10.

Comment on this clone: The same CDR3 can be traced to other DNA sequences in this sample. V is TRBV9 and J is TRBJ2-1; unclear D gene. The CDR3 covers 14 residues. V was shortened by 0 bases and J by 2 bases, with 6 bases between the two germline ends. Germline CDR1 is SGDLS and CDR2 is YYNGEE. CDR3: CASSVVGTYNEQFF. Written as DNA, the CDR3 is TGTGCCAGCAGCGTAGTCGGTACCTACAATGAGCAGTTCTTC.

The rearrangement joins TRBV7-2 to TRBJ2-1; 10 positions match TRBD2. The CDR3 runs 16 residues. Germline values: CDR1 SGHTA, CDR2 FQGNSA. With V trimmed by 1 base and J by 8 bases, 8 bases remained unmatched. CDR3 in amino acids: CASSLVPSGGKDEQFF. Here the CDR3 DNA reads TGTGCCAGCAGCTTAGTCCCTAGCGGGGGTAAGGATGAGCAGTTCTTC.

The rearrangement links TRBV2 to TRBJ2-5; D is ambiguous. V was cut by 4 bases and J by 5 bases, with 5 bases left in between. The CDR3 runs to 11 residues. Germline V lookup: CDR1 SNHLY, CDR2 FYNNEI. The CDR3 protein is CASSVRETQYF. The CDR3 bases are TGTGCCAGCAGTGTCCGGGAGACCCAGTACTTC.

This rearrangement joins TRBV11-2 to TRBJ2-1; tentative D call: TRBD2 (6 bases). V dropped 6 bases and J dropped 2 bases, with 11 bases sitting between them. Germline lookup yields CDR1 SGHAT and CDR2 FQNNGV. The length of the CDR3 is 14 residues. CDR3 sequence (DNA): TGTGCCAGCAGGAGGACGGGGGCCTACAATGAGCAGTTCTTC. The encoded protein is CASRRTGAYNEQFF.

The genes are TRBV5-1 and TRBJ2-7; 7 nucleotides agree with TRBD1. The CDR3 consists of 11 residues. CDR1 and CDR2 from the germline V gene are SGHRS and YFSETQ. J lost 4 bases, V lost 6 bases, and 1 base had no gene match. The CDR3 sequence is CASMGQYEQYF. The CDR3 DNA sequence: TGCGCCAGCATGGGACAGTACGAGCAGTACTTC. The full variable domain, in which reference TRBV5-1 and TRBJ2-7 provide the parts outside the CDR3, is KAGVTQTPRYLIKTRGQQVTLSCSPISGHRSVSWYQQTPGQGLQFLFEYFSETQRNKGNFPGRFSGRQFSNSRSEMNVSTLELGDSALYLCASMGQYEQYFGPGTRLTVT.

The V gene is TRBV4-3, the J gene TRBJ1-6; D remains ambiguous. CDR3 size: 19 residues. Germline CDR1 reads LGHNA; CDR2 reads YSLEER. Deletions cut 0 bases from V and 3 bases from J, with 18 bases between. CDR3 protein: CASSQDWVRGGGYNSPLHF. In nucleotides, the CDR3 is TGCGCCAGCAGCCAAGATTGGGTCCGGGGAGGAGGCTATAATTCACCCCTCCACTTT.